This T cell receptor beta chain is from a study of cytomegalovirus exposure and HLA in healthy donors. Study-level background: Drawn from HLA-typed donors, tens of millions of unique TCRs were held in an early data release. Study-wide points: A few CMV-associated chains were confirmed in vitro to be specific for CMV antigens. A later analysis revealed that TCR association rates differed between HLA loci, peaking at DRB1 and bottoming out at HLA-C.

The V end was cut by 7 bases, the J end by 5 bases, with 14 bases between. This CDR3 has 14 amino acids. Germline assignment: CDR1 SNHLY and CDR2 FYNNEI. This clone has a handful of counts. The target antigen is unknown. PCR primers comprised 60 Vbeta and 13 Jbeta primers. TCRdb's table, derived via immunoSEQ multiplex PCR, lists solely in-frame clones and lacks some. The sample lists 50,000 or so clones; 72% were seen once. The rearrangement joins TRBV2 to TRBJ1-4; D gene ambiguous. The specimen sequenced was PBMCs. The clonotype was recovered from a woman aged 50 to 65 in good health and CMV-seronegative. CDR3 in amino acids: CASTLNAGNEKLFF. The CDR3 DNA reads TGTGCCAGCACCTTAAATGCCGGGAATGAAAAACTGTTTTTT.